A single sample gave rise to the 20 T cell receptor beta chains below, sequenced in a study of shared clonotypes between healthy human individuals. Repertoires were generated with immunoSEQ multiplex PCR, while TCRdb's copy carries only in-frame clones and drops some. Of over a million clones listed, approximately 80% are singletons. What was sequenced was memory CD4+ T cells from PBMCs. Subset specified: CD45RA-negative fraction. These receptors were collected from a man between 18 and 29 years old in good health. Some clones in this sample may be carry-over from other donors' samples.

This clone was picked up one time. This same CDR3 is encoded by further DNA sequences in the sample. The chain links TRBV7-9 to TRBJ1-4; D call uncertain. The CDR3 runs to 12 residues. Trimming shortened V by 5 bases and J by 8 bases, and 9 bases separated the two germline ends. Germline CDR1 SEHNR, CDR2 FQNEAQ (reference sequence). CDR3 coding DNA: TGTGCCAGCAGCCCTCAAGGGGAAAAACTGTTTTTT. Translation gives CASSPQGEKLFF. The full variable domain, completed using reference TRBV7-9 and TRBJ1-4, is DTGVSQNPRHKITKRGQNVTFRCDPISEHNRLYWYRQTLGQGPEFLTYFQNEAQLEKSRLLSDRFSAERPKGSFSTLEIQRTEQGDSAMYLCASSPQGEKLFFGSGTQLSVL.

The rearrangement links TRBV30 to TRBJ1-1; D gene unclear. The germline gives CDR1 GTSNPN, CDR2 SVGIG (reference sequence). There are 13 residues in the CDR3. Deletions cut 1 base from V and 0 bases from J, with 6 bases between. The CDR3 sequence is CAWSANVNTEAFF. CDR3 DNA: TGTGCCTGGAGTGCCAATGTGAACACTGAAGCTTTCTTT.

This chain uses TRBV10-3 with TRBJ2-5; 8 bases map to TRBD1. CDR3 length equals 14 residues. V lost 5 bases to trimming and J lost 1 base; unmatched junction nucleotides: 3. Per germline, CDR1 ENHRY and CDR2 SYGVKD. CDR3 sequence (DNA): TGTGCCATCAGTAAACAGGGGGGCCAAGAGACCCAGTACTTC. This sequence encodes CAISKQGGQETQYF.

The chain has TRBV19 and TRBJ1-4; D is unclear. The CDR3 has 14 amino acids. Germline CDR1 reads LNHDA; CDR2 reads SQIVND (reference sequence). The V gene lost 7 bases and the J gene lost 5 bases, with 14 bases spanning the gap. The CDR3 region is CASTPTGLNEKLFF. The CDR3, as DNA: TGTGCCAGTACTCCGACGGGTTTAAATGAAAAACTGTTTTTT.

The V gene is TRBV5-6, the J gene TRBJ2-1; no clear D gene. The CDR3 contains 14 residues. The germline V and J ends were trimmed by 0 bases and 2 bases, with 6 bases remaining between them. Germline assignment: CDR1 SGHDT and CDR2 YYEEEE. The CDR3 DNA reads TGTGCCAGCAGCTTGGTCCGGGCCTACAATGAGCAGTTCTTC. This sequence encodes CASSLVRAYNEQFF.

On this clone: Other nucleotide sequences from this sample produce the same CDR3. The chain has TRBV9 and TRBJ2-1; D is ambiguous. The V gene's germline CDR1 is SGDLS and CDR2 YYNGEE. The CDR3 is 14 residues long. Trimming pared 0 bases from V and 4 bases from J, leaving 8 bases between. In DNA form, the CDR3 reads TGTGCCAGCAGCGTAGACGGCAGTTACAATGAGCAGTTCTTC. It specifies CASSVDGSYNEQFF.

The chain uses TRBV12-5 and TRBJ2-7; D unclear. Per germline, CDR1 LGHNT and CDR2 FRNRAP. The CDR3 loop spans 13 amino acids. V was shortened by 2 bases and J by 3 bases, with 8 bases between the two germline ends. The CDR3 sequence is CASGLFGSYEQYF. The CDR3 bases are TGTGCTAGTGGTTTGTTCGGCAGCTACGAGCAGTACTTC.

As DNA, the CDR3 is TGTGCCAGCAGCCAAGACGTACTAGCGGGTAACAATGAGCAGTTCTTC. Protein sequence: CASSQDVLAGNNEQFF. The chain employs TRBV14 and TRBJ2-1; 9 bases fit TRBD2. The germline CDR1 and CDR2 sequences are SGHDN and FVKESK. The CDR3 spans 16 residues. After removal of 0 bases from V and 5 bases from J, the junction contained 5 bases not matched to a gene.

The rearrangement joins TRBV7-2 to TRBJ2-5; tentative D call: TRBD1 (5 bases). The germline V gene has CDR1 SGHTA and CDR2 FQGNSA. V was pared by 1 base and J by 4 bases, with 13 bases between. This CDR3 contains 15 residues. The CDR3 loop reads CASSLVWQGIETQYF. The CDR3, as DNA: TGTGCCAGCAGCTTAGTCTGGCAGGGAATAGAGACCCAGTACTTC. Combining the CDR3 with reference TRBV7-2 and TRBJ2-5 gives the whole variable domain GAGVSQSPSNKVTEKGKDVELRCDPISGHTALYWYRQSLGQGLEFLIYFQGNSAPDKSGLPSDRFSAERTGGSVSTLTIQRTQQEDSAVYLCASSLVWQGIETQYFGPGTRLLVL.

The chain joins TRBV18 to TRBJ2-7; a weak D match, TRBD2 (7 bases). Trimming removed 3 bases from V and 5 bases from J, with 17 bases in between. Germline CDR1 and CDR2: KGHSH and LQKENI. This CDR3 has 15 residues. The CDR3 loop is CASSPGVWGGDEQYF. The CDR3 region has the DNA TGTGCCAGCTCACCGGGAGTTTGGGGGGGCGACGAGCAGTACTTC. The complete variable domain, with remaining parts taken from reference TRBV18 and TRBJ2-7, reads NAGVMQNPRHLVRRRGQEARLRCSPMKGHSHVYWYRQLPEEGLKFMVYLQKENIIDESGMPKERFSAEFPKEGPSILRIQQVVRGDSAAYFCASSPGVWGGDEQYFGPGTRLTVT.

This clone was counted a single time. The rearrangement joins TRBV10-2 to TRBJ2-2; D gene uncertain. Germline lookup yields CDR1 WSHSY and CDR2 SAAADI. The V and J ends lost 2 bases and 1 base respectively, with 8 bases between them. There are 15 residues in the CDR3. The CDR3 nucleotides read TGCGCCAGCAGTGAGGTCTTAATGAACACCGGGGAGCTGTTTTTT. Its translation: CASSEVLMNTGELFF.

The V gene is TRBV7-2, the J gene TRBJ1-1, with D unresolved. Germline lookup yields CDR1 SGHTA and CDR2 FQGNSA. V gave up 5 bases and J gave up 1 base, with 5 bases separating them. This CDR3 comprises 12 residues. CDR3 bases: TGTGCCAGCAGCGTACAGAACACTGAAGCTTTCTTT. This gives the protein CASSVQNTEAFF.

V usage is TRBV5-6 and J usage is TRBJ1-6, with a possible D match to TRBD1 (6 bases). Trimming left V 4 bases short and J 0 bases short, with 14 bases between. Germline lookup yields CDR1 SGHDT and CDR2 YYEEEE. This CDR3 is 17 amino acids long. CDR3 nucleotide sequence: TGTGCCAGCAGCAGCAGGGGAGGCGGCTCCTATAATTCACCCCTCCACTTT. Protein sequence: CASSSRGGGSYNSPLHF.

The CDR3 region is CASSPGQGVGGYTF. CDR3 in DNA: TGTGCCAGCAGCCCGGGACAGGGGGTAGGTGGCTACACCTTC. The V gene is TRBV5-4, the J gene TRBJ1-2; 11 positions agree with TRBD1. CDR3 length: 14 amino acids. Germline-derived CDR1 and CDR2 are SGHNT and YYREEE (reference sequence). With V trimmed by 4 bases and J by 7 bases, 6 bases remained unmatched. Filled out from reference TRBV5-4 and TRBJ1-2, the complete variable domain reads ETGVTQSPTHLIKTRGQQVTLRCSSQSGHNTVSWYQQALGQGPQFIFQYYREEENGRGNFPPRFSGLQFPNYSSELNVNALELDDSALYLCASSPGQGVGGYTFGSGTRLTVV.

The gene calls are TRBV5-1 and TRBJ1-2; D is ambiguous. The V end was cut by 4 bases, the J end by 2 bases, with 6 bases between. This CDR3 region has 12 residues. The germline gives CDR1 SGHRS, CDR2 YFSETQ. As DNA, the CDR3 is TGCGCCAGCAGCGAAGGGAACTATGGCTACACCTTC. Amino acid sequence: CASSEGNYGYTF.

The chain is built from TRBV28 and TRBJ2-2; 7 positions agree with TRBD2. The germline V gene encodes CDR1 MDHEN and CDR2 SYDVKM. The length of the CDR3 is 17 residues. Unmatched junction bases numbered 8, after V lost 4 bases and J lost 0 bases. The CDR3 sequence is CASSSQAGSSNTGELFF. The CDR3 nucleotides are TGTGCCAGCAGTTCACAAGCGGGGAGTTCGAACACCGGGGAGCTGTTTTTT.

The chain uses TRBV9 and TRBJ1-3, with D hard to call. The CDR3 is 14 amino acids. Germline V gives CDR1 SGDLS, CDR2 YYNGEE. Between the trimmed V and J ends, which lost 3 bases and 1 base, there was a span of 8 bases. The CDR3 sequence is CASSAGPSGNTIYF. The CDR3 region has the DNA TGTGCCAGCAGCGCCGGACCGTCTGGAAACACCATATATTTT.

This chain connects TRBV6-6 to TRBJ2-1; 7 bases are shared with TRBD1. After removal of 7 bases from V and 3 bases from J, the junction contained 12 bases not matched to a gene. The length of the CDR3 is 16 residues. Germline CDR1 MNHNY, CDR2 SVGAGI (reference sequence). CDR3 loop: CASNKNRDSVYNEQFF. CDR3 in DNA: TGTGCCAGCAACAAAAACCGGGACAGCGTCTACAATGAGCAGTTCTTC.

This clone came up a few times. The chain has TRBV4-2 and TRBJ1-2; 9 bases are a match to TRBD1. Per germline, CDR1 LGHNA and CDR2 YNFKEQ. The CDR3 length is 16 residues. The trim removed 2 bases at V and 3 bases at J, leaving 7 bases unmatched. CDR3 protein: CASSQHRTGDYYGYTF. The DNA of the CDR3 is TGTGCCAGCAGCCAACATCGGACAGGGGATTACTATGGCTACACCTTC.

The chain combines TRBV28 with TRBJ2-1; 7 bases line up with TRBD1. J gave up 6 bases and V 4 bases, and 12 bases lay outside the gene matches. The CDR3 extends over 16 amino acids. Germline V lookup: CDR1 MDHEN, CDR2 SYDVKM. CDR3 sequence: CASSSPTGVRGNEQFF. CDR3 nucleotide sequence: TGTGCCAGCAGTTCCCCCACAGGGGTGAGAGGCAATGAGCAGTTCTTC. Full variable domain (missing parts from reference TRBV28 and TRBJ2-1): DVKVTQSSRYLVKRTGEKVFLECVQDMDHENMFWYRQDPGLGLRLIYFSYDVKMKEKGDIPEGYSVSREKKERFSLILESASTNQTSMYLCASSSPTGVRGNEQFFGPGTRLTVL.